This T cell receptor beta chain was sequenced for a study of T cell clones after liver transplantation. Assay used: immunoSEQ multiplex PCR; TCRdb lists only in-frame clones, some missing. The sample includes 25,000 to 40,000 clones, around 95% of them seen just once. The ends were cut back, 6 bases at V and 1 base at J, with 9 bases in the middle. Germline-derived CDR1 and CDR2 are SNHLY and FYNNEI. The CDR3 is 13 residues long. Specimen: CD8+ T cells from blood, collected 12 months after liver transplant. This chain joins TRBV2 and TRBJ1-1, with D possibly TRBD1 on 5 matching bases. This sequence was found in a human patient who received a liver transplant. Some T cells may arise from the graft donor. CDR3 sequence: CASREGPNTEAFF. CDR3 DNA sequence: TGTGCCAGCAGGGAGGGACCGAACACTGAAGCTTTCTTT. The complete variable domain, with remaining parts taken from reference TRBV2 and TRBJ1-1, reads EPEVTQTPSHQVTQMGQEVILRCVPISNHLYFYWYRQILGQKVEFLVSFYNNEISEKSEIFDDQFSVERPDGSNFTLKIRSTKLEDSAMYFCASREGPNTEAFFGQGTRLTVV.